The TCR beta chain under discussion was sequenced for a study of CD4 T cells in relation to SARS-CoV-2 and coronaviruses. The wider study: The restricting HLA molecule for shared crossreactive spike epitopes was mapped.

Only in-frame clones appear in the TCRdb table, and some are missing; sequencing was by immunoSEQ multiplex PCR. The sample lists around 20,000 clones; roughly 62% were seen once. The unexposed donors gave CD4+ T cells in 2011-2018, prior to COVID-19. Isolation of CD4+ T cells took place after approximately 10 days in culture. Cultures received half-medium IL-2 refreshes on days 3 and 7. In germline, CDR1 is SGDLS, CDR2 YYNGEE. The V end lost 4 bases, the J end lost 1 base, and 11 bases lay between the germline ends. This CDR3 is built from 15 residues. A few counts support this clone. Its cognate antigen is unknown.

Material for sequencing was CD4+ T cells from PBMCs, cultured in vitro. The chain employs TRBV9 and TRBJ2-2, with no clear D. This sequence originates from a human donor in good health. The CDR3 region has the DNA TGTGCCAGCAGCCCACTCGTGGGGAACACCGGGGAGCTGTTTTTT. This gives the protein CASSPLVGNTGELFF.